The next 9 T cell receptor beta chains were all read from a single sample in a study of tumor-infiltrating lymphocytes in primary liver carcinoma. Bulk tissue was left unsorted, and RNA and DNA were co-extracted from 20-30 mg of it. Total RNA (approximately 500 ng) served as template for TCR beta cDNA synthesis primed by a constant-region primer. The TCR beta library was amplified through three nested multiplex PCR rounds in a modified ARM-PCR procedure. TRBV1-TRBV30 forward primers and a C-beta reverse primer were used in the first two PCR rounds, which each ran for around 10 cycles. TCRdb reprocessed the multiplex PCR reads via MiXCR and lists one record per CDR3 protein. The sample carries 80,000 or so distinct CDR3 sequences, 65% to 75% recorded once. The sequenced sample was liver tumor tissue from sampling region 4. Subset defined: tumor region T4, right-lateral pole. The receptors stem from a woman in her sixties with primary liver carcinoma and hepatitis B virus infection.

This clonotype was detected many times. The V gene is TRBV10-1, the J gene TRBJ1-2, with D possibly TRBD1 on 5 matching bases. Per the germline V gene, CDR1 is WNHNN and CDR2 is SYGVQD (reference sequence). Trimming stripped 3 bases from V and 2 bases from J, with 13 bases between. The length of the CDR3 is 15 residues. CDR3 bases: TGCGCCAGCAGTGAAAGGACACCGTCGAACTATGGCTACACCTTC. Encoded protein: CASSERTPSNYGYTF.

This clonotype was recorded many times. The J gene is TRBJ1-1, the V gene TRBV12-3 or TRBV12-4; 8 bases fit TRBD1. This CDR3 region has 13 residues. The V gene end was trimmed by 5 bases and the J gene end by 5 bases; junction bases not matched to a gene: 4. In DNA, the CDR3 is TGTGCCAGCAGTGAAGACAGGGGTACTGAAGCTTTCTTT. Its protein is CASSEDRGTEAFF.

The rearrangement uses TRBV6-5 and TRBJ2-3, with D maybe TRBD2 (6 bases). The V gene's germline CDR1 is MNHEY and CDR2 SVGAGI. The CDR3 consists of 15 residues. Trimming cost V 4 bases and J 7 bases, with 18 bases left between them. DNA for the CDR3: TGTGCCAGCAGTTCTGCCGGGAGTTCGGCATATACGCAGTATTTT. Protein sequence: CASSSAGSSAYTQYF.

The chain recombines TRBV5-5 with TRBJ2-5, with 7 bases fitting TRBD1. This CDR3 is built from 18 residues. The trim removed 5 bases at V and 4 bases at J, leaving 20 bases unmatched. Germline V gene data show CDR1 as SGHKS and CDR2 as YYEKEE (reference sequence). The CDR3 DNA reads as TGTGCCAGCAGGCCGGTGGTTATGGTGACAGGGTATGCAGAGACCCAGTACTTC. This sequence encodes CASRPVVMVTGYAETQYF.

As to this clonotype: The junction shows a germline mismatch at one end, possibly a read error. CDR3 sequence (DNA): TGCGCCGGCAGACGGACAGGGACCGATCAGCCCCAGCACTTT. Protein: CAGRRTGTDQPQHF. This rearrangement joins TRBV10-2 to TRBJ1-5; TRBD1 agrees at 8 bases. CDR1 and CDR2 from the germline V gene are WSHSY and SAAADI. CDR3 length: 14 amino acids.

Concerning this clonotype: The junction departs from germline at one end; a sequencing error may be responsible. The chain carries TRBV28 and TRBJ2-7; no clear D gene. Germline assignment: CDR1 MDHEN and CDR2 SYDVKM. This CDR3 is 13 amino acids long. CDR3 sequence reads: CASSPPSFYVQYF. CDR3 nucleotides: TGTGCCAGCAGTCCACCGAGCTTCTACGTGCAGTACTTC.

For this clonotype: At one boundary the junction diverges from the germline segment, which might be a read error. This chain connects TRBV29-1 to TRBJ2-5; D not resolved. Germline V gene data show CDR1 as SQVTM and CDR2 as ANQGSEA. The CDR3 extends over 13 amino acids. In DNA, the CDR3 is TGCGGCGTTGGCCCCGACAAACAAGAGACCCAGTGCTTC. This gives the protein CGVGPDKQETQCF.

The V call is TRBV11-1, the J call TRBJ2-5; 8 bases align to TRBD2. TRBJ2-1 explains the end of the DNA better; the J call may be wrong. This CDR3 contains 15 residues. CDR1 and CDR2 from the germline V gene are SGHAT and FQDESV (reference sequence). The chain's CDR3 is CASSIRLAREDTQFF. The DNA for the CDR3 is TGTGCCAGCAGCATCCGACTAGCGAGAGAAGATACCCAGTTCTTC.

This clonotype appeared a few times. The chain joins TRBV5-6 to TRBJ1-6, with 10 bases matching TRBD1. V lost 3 bases and J lost 9; bases outside the gene matches: 3. This CDR3 contains 14 residues. From germline, CDR1 is SGHDT and CDR2 YYEEEE. This chain's CDR3 is CASSCGTGVSPLHF. CDR3 DNA sequence: TGTGCCAGCAGCTGTGGGACAGGGGTTTCACCCCTCCACTTT.